This note documents a single T cell receptor beta chain sequence. The antigen this receptor binds is unknown. The record has no base qualities; no much larger clone is one base away. The sample originates from a study of T-cell memory formation after mild COVID-19 (dated by TCRdb to the early 2020s). For the study in its entirety: Most TCR sequence clusters were specific to one of the two donors. Two young, previously healthy adult volunteers, one female and one male, were included in the cohort. In two donors, T-cell clones that expanded and contracted after mild COVID-19 were tracked by sequencing TCRalpha and TCRbeta repertoires over time.

Reads for this sample came from an Illumina NovaSeq 6000. TCRalpha and TCRbeta cDNA libraries were constructed by 5'RACE with constant-segment primers, with sample barcodes and unique molecular identifiers being introduced. Trizol reagent was used to extract RNA from every sample. Amplification of the libraries took two PCR steps, and the second step added a second sample barcode plus Illumina TruSeq adapters. Sequencing of the libraries was done on an Illumina NovaSeq, producing 2 x 150 bp paired-end reads. Turning to the authors' computational methods: With migec v1.2.7, reads were demultiplexed and then collapsed into UMI-guided consensus sequences. With mixcr v2.1.11, UMI consensuses were aligned to TRA and TRB V and J templates and assembled into clonotypes. A clonotype was counted as expanded or contracted only when both edgeR and NoisET called the clonotype significant, with the noise models trained on biological replicates. For edgeR calls, the thresholds were a false discovery rate-adjusted p below 0.01 and a log2 fold-change of 1. As an exploratory analysis of dynamics, PCA with hierarchical clustering was applied to max-normalized trajectories of the 1000 most abundant clonotypes. Separately sequenced CD4+ and CD8+ repertoires were used to assign the CD4 or CD8 phenotype of responding clones. TCRdb took the public reads, trimmed them with fastp at Q25, ran MiXCR for clone calling and kept in-frame beta chains. Duplicate CDR3 protein sequences are folded into a single record with the most common DNA and genes. The V and J calls were not made by the authors but by TCRdb's processing. The sample table shows 410,000 or so distinct CDR3 sequences, and 20% to 25% are seen once. The top ten hold roughly 13% of the sample.

The study at large found these results: Only a couple of mild cases were covered by the study, and larger cohorts that include severe cases with pre-infection samples were considered necessary. Some responding clones were found in pre-infection memory, which suggests that pre-existing cross-reactive memory T cells took part in the SARS-CoV-2 response. From day 15 to 85, contracting clones showed balanced CD4/CD8 phenotypes, whereas a second wave of clones that expanded from day 15 to 37 leaned towards CD4+. SARS-CoV-2 specificity of the second-wave clones peaking on day 37 was not confirmed. Contracting CD4+ clones turned up mainly in the CM and EM memory subsets, whereas EMRA was where CD8+ clones were enriched.

PBMCs were isolated by Ficoll-Paque density gradient centrifugation. This sequence originates from an adult woman who had mild COVID-19 (a few samples of this study predate the infection). The sample titles of this study are shuffled in the database, so cell type and time point are left out; the donor was told from shared clones. The specimen was PBMCs or a T cell subset sorted from them (not recorded which).

DNA sequence: TGTGCCAGCAGCCCCCTGGGAGGGATGTCTGAAGCTTTCTTT. Translated, this is CASSPLGGMSEAFF. The chain uses TRBV7-9 and TRBJ1-1, with the D segment identity uncertain. The germline V gene (reference sequence) specifies SEHNR as CDR1 and FQNEAQ as CDR2. V is clipped by 5 bases and J by 6 bases, and the sequence between their germline boundaries is 16 bases long. The CDR3 goes from the cysteine to the phenylalanine over 14 residues. The sequence is cut down to CDR3 DNA, 42 bases in frame from base 1. With the portions outside the CDR3 filled from the reference TRBV7-9 and TRBJ1-1 genes, the complete variable region becomes DTGVSQNPRHKITKRGQNVTFRCDPISEHNRLYWYRQTLGQGPEFLTYFQNEAQLEKSRLLSDRFSAERPKGSFSTLEIQRTEQGDSAMYLCASSPLGGMSEAFFGQGTRLTVV.